These 8 T cell receptor beta chains were sequenced from one sample in a study of control samples from healthy donors and cancer patients (dated by TCRdb to the early 2020s). Library preparation employed the immunoSEQ multiplex PCR assay. TCRdb took this table from immuneACCESS and kept in-frame rearrangements with V and J called. Such tables lack part of the clones; where checked against another copy, unresolved V genes explain under half of the gap, and the rest is unexplained. The sample table contains roughly 59,000 clones; only one count was recorded for roughly 90% of them. 1.7% of the sample goes to the ten largest clones. The sequencing sample was made of PBMCs. These receptors all come from a man aged 40-50 years with colorectal cancer.

The gene calls are TRBV30 and TRBJ1-1; possibly TRBD1 for D (5 bases). Trimming cost V 0 bases and J 5 bases, with 13 bases left between them. CDR1 is GTSNPN and CDR2 is SVGIG in the germline V gene (reference sequence). The length of the CDR3 is 14 residues. The CDR3 DNA sequence: TGTGCCTGGAGTGTACTGTGGGGGGGGACTGAAGCTTTCTTT. This sequence encodes CAWSVLWGGTEAFF.

Written as DNA, the CDR3 is TGTGCCAGCAGCGATACATCTCGGGACGGCCCGAACACTGAAGCTTTCTTT. Residues: CASSDTSRDGPNTEAFF. The chain uses TRBV7-8 and TRBJ1-1; a possible D gene is TRBD1 (5 bases). From germline, CDR1 is SGHVS and CDR2 FQNEAQ. V lost 5 bases, J lost 1 base, and 20 bases lay in between. The CDR3 consists of 17 residues.

The CDR3 spells CASSSPAVQLNTIYF. CDR3 sequence (DNA): TGTGCCAGCAGCTCACCCGCCGTCCAGTTGAACACCATATATTTT. V gene TRBV11-2 combines with J gene TRBJ1-3; D is undetermined. The germline CDR1 and CDR2 sequences are SGHAT and FQNNGV. Trimming took off 4 bases at V and 7 bases at J, with 17 bases between the two ends. CDR3 length: 15 amino acids.

This clone was seen a single time. The chain is built from TRBV11-2 and TRBJ1-4, with TRBD1 identical over 7 bases. From germline, CDR1 is SGHAT and CDR2 FQNNGV. The CDR3 extends over 16 amino acids. Trimming at V came to 5 bases and at J to 4 bases, leaving 10 bases not matched to a gene. CDR3 bases: TGTGCCAGCAGCGGGGGCCGGGACAGATATAATGAAAAACTGTTTTTT. This translates into CASSGGRDRYNEKLFF.

This sequence joins TRBV5-1 and TRBJ1-6; D perhaps matches TRBD1 (6 bases). Trimming took off 0 bases at V and 9 bases at J, with 10 bases between the two ends. The CDR3 consists of 14 residues. Germline V gene data show CDR1 as SGHRS and CDR2 as YFSETQ. The CDR3 loop is CASSLGQEGSPLHF. CDR3 nucleotide sequence: TGCGCCAGCAGCTTGGGACAGGAGGGTTCACCCCTCCACTTT.

The CDR3 protein is CASSLHFREGGGGYGYTF. DNA for the CDR3: TGTGCCAGTAGTCTCCACTTTCGAGAAGGGGGAGGAGGCTATGGCTACACCTTC. The rearrangement uses TRBV19 and TRBJ1-2, with D maybe TRBD1 (6 bases). V gave up 5 bases and J gave up 4 bases, with 26 bases separating them. The CDR3 is 18 residues long. Germline CDR1 and CDR2: LNHDA and SQIVND (reference sequence).

V usage is TRBV5-1 and J usage is TRBJ2-7; 10 bases line up with TRBD1. Trimming cost V 2 bases and J 4 bases; bases outside gene matches: 6. The germline V gene has CDR1 SGHRS and CDR2 YFSETQ. The CDR3 totals 15 residues. The CDR3 DNA sequence: TGCGCCAGCAGCTTTCGACCGGGACAGGGGTACGAGCAGTACTTC. Protein: CASSFRPGQGYEQYF.

V gene TRBV19 combines with J gene TRBJ1-5; D may be TRBD1 (6 bases). Germline V gene lookup returns CDR1 LNHDA and CDR2 SQIVND (reference sequence). The CDR3 covers 18 residues. Trimming left V 3 bases short and J 0 bases short, with 18 bases between. The CDR3 protein is CASSIGGHFIASNQPQHF. The CDR3 nucleotides are TGTGCCAGTAGTATTGGGGGACACTTTATAGCTAGCAATCAGCCCCAGCATTTT.